The clone carrying this T cell receptor beta chain was seen only a few times. The target antigen is unknown. It was with a sample-barcoded 5' primer and a J-beta primer mix that a second PCR of about 6 to 12 cycles was run. TCRdb processed the 5' RACE reads anew with MiXCR; each CDR3 protein has one entry. The table lists about 1.1 million distinct CDR3 sequences, roughly two fifths of them singletons, with approximately 14% in the top ten. This record comes from a study of blood T cells in healthy people across ages. Notes on the study in general: It was not possible, with unsorted PBMCs, to conclusively compare naive and antigen-experienced cells. Older age went with lower TCR beta diversity per million T cells, in a roughly linear way.

CDR3 size: 15 residues. The ends were cut back, 2 bases at V and 2 bases at J, with 9 bases in the middle. Germline CDR1 SGHTA, CDR2 FQGNSA. The TCR originated in a man aged 18 to 30 in good health. The sequencing sample was made of blood. This chain links TRBV7-2 with TRBJ2-2; tentatively, D is TRBD1 or TRBD2 (5 bases each). This CDR3 is CASSLFGANTGELFF. The CDR3 DNA reads as TGTGCCAGCAGCTTATTCGGGGCAAACACCGGGGAGCTGTTTTTT.